Detailed here is one T cell receptor beta chain. The specificity of this receptor is unknown. Base qualities are missing; no much larger clone stands one base away. The sample carries other DNA sequences with the same CDR3. The data originate from a study of cytomegalovirus exposure and HLA in healthy donors (TCRdb year 2017). Context from the whole study: According to an earlier analysis of several hundred of the donors, some 170 million T cells yielded over 90 million unique TCR beta sequences and less than 300 Gb of sequence data. Rather than drawing on any new phenotypic data, the later analysis identified candidate immune exposures from TCR beta sequences and the way those sequences occurred across donors. In a later genetic analysis, genome-wide SNP genotypes for about three fifths of the roughly 670 donors were used, and that subset was treated as a discovery cohort. Along with the roughly 670-subject first cohort, a separate validation cohort of around 120 different subjects was used. To study patterns of TCR occurrence, a later analysis re-analyzed previously published TCR beta repertoires from 666 donors and added high-resolution HLA genotyping. Across approximately 400 genotyped donors of the cohort, an average of about 240,000 unique TCR beta nucleotide sequences per donor were sequenced, and approximately 19% of those sequences were non-productive. The study used immunosequencing to profile the T cell repertoires of more than 650 subjects and linked those repertoires to cytomegalovirus serostatus. HLA typing covered class I and class II loci at four-digit resolution. About 5 DR-DQ haplotypes were handled as single units for association and clustering, since linkage in the cohort was strong. To predict cytomegalovirus infection status, the study combined high-throughput TCR immunosequencing, statistical association of individual TCRs with disease status, and machine learning. In an earlier analysis of a few hundred of the donors, high-throughput TCR beta sequencing was used to judge whether each TCR beta V gene segment behaved as functional or pseudogenic. Donor age, sex, ethnicity and CMV serostatus were compiled together with the repertoire data. Among the roughly 400 genotyped donors, approximately 81% belonged to the genetic ancestry cluster associated with self-reported Caucasian donors. Roughly 300 gigabases of sequencing data and tens of millions of unique TCR sequences were included in an early release covering about 620 HLA-typed donors. Typing coverage differed by locus: A, B, C, DRB1 and DQB1 were typed in roughly 620-630 donors, DQA1 in about 510, DPA1 in 600 to 610, and DPB1 in around 490. All discovery cohort repertoires had been generated on a single sequencing platform. The study aimed to test whether cataloging public T cell receptors could reveal signatures of past pathogen exposure.

Between the V and J ends, shortened by 4 bases and 1 base respectively, the junction contains 7 bases. Looking up the germline V gene yields CDR1 MGHRA and CDR2 YSYEKL. From cysteine to phenylalanine, the CDR3 is 13 amino acids long. Just CDR3 DNA is preserved here, 39 bases in frame from base 1. The paper's findings and limits, for the study overall: Sequencing depth was assumed to be roughly uniform across donors in the presence/absence analyses, though that assumption may not hold. In the study, around 150 TCR beta chains were listed as associated with cytomegalovirus. Most CMV-associated TCR beta chains appeared to be HLA-restricted in a later analysis, and the HLA associations seemed to be driven largely by CMV exposure. Some 16 rarely observed V segments, including chromosome 9 orphons, were excluded from the earlier analysis of about 600 of the donors because counts were too low. The authors suggested that the approach could potentially be extended to other disease states and immunological phenotypes. A few of the identified cytomegalovirus-associated TCR beta chains were confirmed in vitro to be specific for cytomegalovirus antigens. The classifier was reported to diagnose cytomegalovirus status with high specificity and sensitivity in both the original cohort and the validation cohort. A later genetic analysis associated a missense DCLRE1C variant with V-gene and J-gene trimming of TCR beta chains, and an independent cohort replicated the association. The sequencing pipeline was judged likely to have produced a cluster of highly shared sequence variants as a technical artifact. Compared with equally common non-associated chains, HLA-associated TCR beta chains in a later analysis were more clonally expanded and had lower generation probabilities. In an earlier analysis of roughly 500 of the donors, most TCR beta V segments appeared in productive rearrangements about 90% or about 30% of the time, broadly matching IMGT annotations. At a false discovery rate of 0.05, a later analysis linked 15,000 to 20,000 TCR beta sequences to specific HLA alleles. Because the 87-base-pair reads could not distinguish some IMGT-functional V segments, including TRBV6-2 and TRBV6-3, those segments were excluded. Most TCR sequences were observed very rarely across donors, whereas some public TCRs were present in many individuals. Because some donors lacked HLA typing at each locus, the association tests relied only on the typed subset. When HLA alleles, especially DR and DQ, strongly co-occurred, TCR associations were difficult to assign to individual alleles. The cohort was sequenced for TCR beta chains only, and without alpha or paired-chain data the features that could be detected were limited. A later genetic analysis reported fewer N-insertions in productive TCRs among donors in an Asian-associated ancestry cluster than the approximately 670-donor mean. According to a later analysis, parvovirus B19, influenza, CMV and Epstein-Barr virus appeared linked to several top co-occurrence clusters. In a later analysis, TCR association rates were found to vary across HLA loci, with the most associated TCRs seen for DRB1 alleles and the fewest for HLA-C alleles. The only immune exposure information available for the cohort was CMV serostatus. A further reported finding was that TCR beta sequences accurately predicted the HLA-A and HLA-B alleles for most subjects in the first cohort. Correlated functional status among segregating V segments might reflect linkage disequilibrium, but an unknown experimental factor could not be ruled out.

The cohort comprised around 700 healthy bone marrow donors. At the time of sampling, every cohort member was nominally healthy, though immune exposures that went unrecorded were likely present. The donor was CMV seropositive and belonged to the group of 250 to 350 seropositive cohort members. Each donor provided a peripheral blood sample, and peripheral blood mononuclear cells were used for TCR beta sequencing. Genomic DNA extraction from the blood cell samples was performed with the Qiagen DNeasy Blood Extraction Kit. The library came from the immunoSEQ multiplex PCR assay. For the multiplex PCR, a mixture combining 60 forward primers for TCR Vbeta segments and 13 reverse primers for TCR Jbeta segments was used. The CDR3 region of rearranged TCR beta genes was amplified from genomic DNA by a multiplex PCR assay. Amplified TCR beta libraries were sequenced as 87-base-pair reads on the Illumina HiSeq System. The original methods were these. A later analysis tallied tens of millions of unique TCR beta chains across the 666 repertoires, and about 10 million of those chains were shared by two or more donors. Raw reads were error-corrected and collapsed into unique sequences with a nearest-neighbor algorithm that merged closely related sequences to remove PCR and sequencing errors. CDR3 sequences were aligned to IMGT reference sequences to assign V, D and J gene segments. Each retained sequence needed at least a six-nucleotide match to both a V gene segment and a J gene segment. Rearrangements were called productive when the CDR3 lacked stop codons and stayed in frame with V and J; all others were non-productive. Following IMGT convention, CDR3 was defined as the stretch from the second conserved V-encoded cysteine up to the conserved J-encoded phenylalanine. The earlier analysis of 450 to 750 of the donors excluded any sequence lacking an unambiguous match to a single V gene segment. In an earlier analysis of several hundred of the donors, V segments were called functional above 56.7% productive rearrangements and were called segregating when the between-donor standard deviation exceeded 5%. A statistical classification framework was developed to diagnose cytomegalovirus status using the catalog of TCR beta chain sequences. V and J gene assignment, in a later analysis, came from comparing TCR nucleotide sequences with IMGT/GENE-DB human TR gene sequences. Using the TCRdist pipeline, a later analysis assigned CDR3 sequences along with most-parsimonious VDJ recombination scenarios. In a later analysis, each TCR beta chain was defined by its CDR3 amino acid sequence together with its V-gene family, and reads lacking a unique V-gene family were excluded. In a later analysis, around 650 highly shared, low-generation-probability nucleotide sequences were removed to address suspected cross-contamination and a sequencing artifact. For each public chain, a later analysis derived a clonal expansion index from normalized ranks of inferred template counts within each repertoire. In a later analysis, generation probabilities were computed with a VDJ recombination model fitted to out-of-frame rearrangements, and the resulting probabilities were checked against IGoR. In a later analysis, TCR-TCR, TCR-HLA and TCR-CMV co-occurrence was scored with hypergeometric tests, and a repertoire-size bias correction was applied to TCR pairs. To estimate false discovery rates, a later analysis permuted the HLA or CMV assignments 20 times. In a later analysis, co-occurring TCRs were grouped using DBSCAN, with TCRdist sequence similarity added in when clustering inside HLA-allele-positive subsets. Repertoires with fewer than 30,000 or more than 120,000 public chains were left out of co-occurrence clustering, as were roughly five repertoires with anomalous nucleotide sharing. Imported from immuneACCESS, the table was reduced by TCRdb to in-frame sequences with V and J called. These copies leave out some clones; in studies compared against another copy, an unresolved V gene accounts for under half, and the cause of the remainder is not known. Clonal size and the V and J genes are those of that table, whereas D and trimming came from the DNA. This sample has some 130,000 clones in its table, and more than 70% of those were observed once. The ten most abundant clones make up under 7.5% of the sample.

Sequenced material: PBMCs. The sequence joins TRBV4-1 to TRBJ1-1, with TRBD1 as a weak D call on 5 bases. The sequence derives from a woman younger than 45 in good health and CMV-seropositive. The nucleotide sequence reads as follows: TGCGCCAGCAGCCGTGGACAGAACACTGAAGCTTTCTTT. Its protein is CASSRGQNTEAFF.